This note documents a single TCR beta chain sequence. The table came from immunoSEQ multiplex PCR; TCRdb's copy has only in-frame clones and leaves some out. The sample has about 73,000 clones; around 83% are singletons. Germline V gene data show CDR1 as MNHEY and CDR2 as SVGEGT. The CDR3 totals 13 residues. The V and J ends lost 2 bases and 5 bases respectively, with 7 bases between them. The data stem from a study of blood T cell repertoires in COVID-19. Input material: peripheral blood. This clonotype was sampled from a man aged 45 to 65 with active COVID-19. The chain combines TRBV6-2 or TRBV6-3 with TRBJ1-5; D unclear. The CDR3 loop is CASSYGRDQPQHF. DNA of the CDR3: TGTGCCAGCAGTTACGGTCGGGATCAGCCCCAGCATTTT.